One sample yielded the 13 T cell receptor beta chains listed below, sequenced in a study of T cell repertoires in aging, cancer and after chemotherapy. A mixed TRB-A/B primer pool amplified rearranged TRB by multiplex touch-down PCR. TCRdb reprocessed the multiplex PCR reads with MiXCR, giving one entry per CDR3 protein. Here the sample spans about 5,000 distinct CDR3 sequences, around 35% being singletons. Peripheral blood genomic DNA, not sorted cells or RNA, was the template. The sample comprised blood. The receptors stem from a human donor with a blood cancer.

This clonotype is medium-sized. This chain joins TRBV11-1 and TRBJ1-1; 10 nucleotides line up with TRBD1. CDR1 is SGHAT, CDR2 FQDESV, per germline (reference sequence). Trimming removed 6 bases from V and 2 bases from J; junction bases left unmatched: 3. The CDR3 contains 14 residues. CDR3 protein: CASSGDRGNTEAFF. CDR3 coding DNA: TGTGCCAGCAGTGGGGACAGGGGAAACACTGAAGCTTTCTTT.

This clonotype occurred a few times. CDR3: CAVADRQNYGYTF. The CDR3 DNA sequence: TGTGCAGTCGCGGACAGACAGAACTATGGCTACACCTTC. The genes are TRBV19 and TRBJ1-2; perhaps TRBD1 as D (6 bases). The CDR3 runs 13 residues. CDR1 is LNHDA, CDR2 SQIVND, per germline (reference sequence).

Only a few counts were recorded for this clonotype. V gene TRBV27 combines with J gene TRBJ2-6; the D is unclear. Between the trimmed V and J ends, which lost 7 bases and 0 bases, there was a span of 7 bases. The germline gives CDR1 MNHEY, CDR2 SMNVEV (reference sequence). This CDR3 is 14 amino acids long. Written as DNA, the CDR3 is TGTGCCAGCACTATCAGCTCTGGGGCCAACGTCCTGACTTTC. Translated, it gives CASTISSGANVLTF.

The V and J genes are TRBV19 and TRBJ2-1; tentative D call: TRBD1 (6 bases). This CDR3 region has 15 residues. Trimming stripped 9 bases from V and 9 bases from J, with 24 bases between. The germline V gene encodes CDR1 LNHDA and CDR2 SQIVND (reference sequence). The CDR3 sequence: CASLDLRGSVGEQFF. The CDR3 coding sequence is TGTGCCAGCCTAGACCTCAGGGGTTCGGTGGGTGAGCAGTTCTTC.

Worth noting for this clonotype: This may be a read error: a much more frequent sequence differs by one nucleotide. The chain uses TRBV27 and TRBJ1-4; D is undetermined. The CDR3 runs to 15 residues. CDR1 is MNHEY and CDR2 is SMNVEV in the germline V gene (reference sequence). In nucleotides, the CDR3 is TGTGCCTGCAGTTCCCTTGCCAAGCGCCATGAAAAACTGTTTTTT. This codes for CACSSLAKRHEKLFF.

A few counts support this clonotype. The chain combines TRBV6-5 with TRBJ2-7; unclear D gene. Trimming took 5 bases from V and 3 from J, leaving 11 bases between them. Germline-derived CDR1 and CDR2 are MNHEY and SVGAGI. The CDR3 spans 13 residues. The CDR3 DNA reads as TGTGCCAGCAGTCGAGGAAATATCTACGAGCAGTACTTC. Protein sequence: CASSRGNIYEQYF.

This clonotype has a handful of counts. This chain connects TRBV5-4 to TRBJ1-1; D gene unclear. The CDR3 totals 14 residues. CDR1 and CDR2 (germline): SGHNT, YYREEE (reference sequence). With 0 bases removed from V and 1 base from J, the gap between germline ends came to 7 bases. Here the CDR3 reads CASSLGVGNTEAFF. The CDR3 nucleotides are TGTGCCAGCAGCTTGGGGGTCGGGAACACTGAAGCTTTCTTT.

This clonotype was counted between two and nine times. V and J are TRBV6-5 and TRBJ2-7; TRBD2 might be the D (6 bases). V lost 0 bases and J lost 6, with 12 bases in between. Germline CDR1 and CDR2: MNHEY and SVGAGI. The CDR3 runs 14 residues. This chain's CDR3 is CASSYSTGVGEQYF. The CDR3 region has the DNA TGTGCCAGCAGTTACTCGACGGGGGTGGGCGAGCAGTACTTC.

The gene calls are TRBV19 and TRBJ1-4; TRBD1 matches at 7 bases. V was clipped by 5 bases and J by 14 bases; unmatched bases: 8. The CDR3 runs to 12 residues. Germline-derived CDR1 and CDR2 are LNHDA and SQIVND (reference sequence). The CDR3 DNA follows: TGTGCCAGTAGTCCTCTGACAGGGCTGCTGTTTTTT. Protein: CASSPLTGLLFF.

The CDR3 region is CSAATASYEQYF. The CDR3 coding sequence is TGCAGTGCTGCAACAGCCTCCTACGAGCAGTACTTC. The rearrangement joins TRBV20-1 to TRBJ2-7; unclear D gene. The germline gives CDR1 DFQATT, CDR2 SNEGSKA (reference sequence). There are 12 residues in the CDR3. V lost 5 bases and J 0 bases, leaving 8 bases between the germline ends.

V and J are TRBV7-2 and TRBJ1-2; D not certain. This CDR3 contains 14 residues. The germline V gene has CDR1 SGHTA and CDR2 FQGNSA. V was pared by 4 bases and J by 5 bases, with 14 bases between. The CDR3, as DNA: TGTGCCAGCAGCTCAACAGAGATTCGGTATGGCTACACCTTC. Translated: CASSSTEIRYGYTF. Using reference TRBV7-2 and TRBJ1-2 for the parts outside the CDR3, the full variable domain is GAGVSQSPSNKVTEKGKDVELRCDPISGHTALYWYRQSLGQGLEFLIYFQGNSAPDKSGLPSDRFSAERTGGSVSTLTIQRTQQEDSAVYLCASSSTEIRYGYTFGSGTRLTVV.

The chain is built from TRBV6-1 and TRBJ2-6; weak D call: TRBD1 (8 bases). In germline, CDR1 is MNHNS, CDR2 SASEGT. V gave up 11 bases and J gave up 4 bases, with 18 bases separating them. There are 15 residues in the CDR3. CDR3 amino acids: CASKTGGAGANVLTF. CDR3 sequence (DNA): TGTGCCTCAAAAACAGGGGGGGCAGGGGCCAACGTCCTGACTTTC.

The chain is built from TRBV20-1 and TRBJ2-1; D gene uncertain. The CDR3 length is 12 residues. Germline V lookup: CDR1 DFQATT, CDR2 SNEGSKA (reference sequence). V dropped 6 bases and J dropped 9 bases, with 15 bases sitting between them. DNA of the CDR3: TGCAGTGCAACGCAGATGGGCCTTGAGCAGTTCTTC. This sequence encodes CSATQMGLEQFF.